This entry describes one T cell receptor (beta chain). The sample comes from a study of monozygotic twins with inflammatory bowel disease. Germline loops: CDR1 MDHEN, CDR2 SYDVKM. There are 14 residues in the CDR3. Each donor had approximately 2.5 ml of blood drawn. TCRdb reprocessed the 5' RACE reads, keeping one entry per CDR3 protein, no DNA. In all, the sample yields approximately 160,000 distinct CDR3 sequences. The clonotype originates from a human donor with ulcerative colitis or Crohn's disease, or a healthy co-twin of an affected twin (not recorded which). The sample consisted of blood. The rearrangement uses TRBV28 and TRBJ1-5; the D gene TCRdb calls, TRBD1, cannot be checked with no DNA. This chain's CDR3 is CASSRTGINQPQHF. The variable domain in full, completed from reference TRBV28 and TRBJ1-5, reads DVKVTQSSRYLVKRTGEKVFLECVQDMDHENMFWYRQDPGLGLRLIYFSYDVKMKEKGDIPEGYSVSREKKERFSLILESASTNQTSMYLCASSRTGINQPQHFGDGTRLSIL.